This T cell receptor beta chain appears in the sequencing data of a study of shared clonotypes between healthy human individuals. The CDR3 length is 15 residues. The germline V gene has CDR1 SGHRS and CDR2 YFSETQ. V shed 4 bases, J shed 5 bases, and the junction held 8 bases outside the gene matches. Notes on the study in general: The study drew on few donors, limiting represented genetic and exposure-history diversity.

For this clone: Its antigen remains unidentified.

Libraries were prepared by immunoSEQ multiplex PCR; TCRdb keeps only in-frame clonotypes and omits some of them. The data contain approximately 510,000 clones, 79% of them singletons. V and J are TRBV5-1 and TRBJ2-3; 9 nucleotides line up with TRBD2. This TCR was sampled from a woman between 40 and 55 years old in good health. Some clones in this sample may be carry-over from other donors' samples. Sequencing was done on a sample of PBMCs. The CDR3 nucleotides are TGCGCCAGCAGCCTCGGGACTAGCAGGGGAGATACGCAGTATTTT. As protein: CASSLGTSRGDTQYF.